These 5 T cell receptor beta chains share one sample of origin, sequenced in a study of blood T cell repertoires in COVID-19. The table came from immunoSEQ multiplex PCR; TCRdb's copy has only in-frame clones and leaves some out. This table has about 340,000 clones, 80% to 90% appearing once. Sequencing used peripheral blood. The receptors shown here come from a woman aged 50 to 60 with COVID-19, enrolled during active disease.

The chain recombines TRBV7-9 with TRBJ1-3, with TRBD1 matching over 9 bases. Germline trimming cut 2 bases from V and 3 bases from J; bases unmatched to any gene: 8. Germline loops: CDR1 SEHNR, CDR2 FQNEAQ (reference sequence). The CDR3 runs to 17 residues. In DNA form, the CDR3 reads TGTGCCAGCAGCTTATATGTGACAGGGGGTGTTGGAAACACCATATATTTT. Protein sequence: CASSLYVTGGVGNTIYF. The full variable domain, completed using reference TRBV7-9 and TRBJ1-3, is DTGVSQNPRHKITKRGQNVTFRCDPISEHNRLYWYRQTLGQGPEFLTYFQNEAQLEKSRLLSDRFSAERPKGSFSTLEIQRTEQGDSAMYLCASSLYVTGGVGNTIYFGEGSWLTVV.

The rearrangement uses TRBV6-5 and TRBJ2-1; 8 bases are a match to TRBD1. The CDR3 sequence is 15 residues long. Germline lookup yields CDR1 MNHEY and CDR2 SVGAGI. V gave up 1 base and J gave up 6 bases; unmatched junction bases: 5. The CDR3 coding sequence is TGTGCCAGCAGTTACTTCGGGACAGGAGCCAATGAGCAGTTCTTC. Protein sequence: CASSYFGTGANEQFF.

The V and J genes are TRBV9 and TRBJ2-7, with TRBD1 identical over 10 bases. The junction had 7 bases not matched to a gene; V was cut back by 4 bases and J by 3 bases. Germline V gives CDR1 SGDLS, CDR2 YYNGEE. The CDR3 length is 15 residues. Here the CDR3 reads CASSPGDRGLYEQYF. The DNA of the CDR3 is TGTGCCAGCAGCCCGGGGGACAGGGGCCTCTACGAGCAGTACTTC.

The count of this clone is one. The chain links TRBV7-9 to TRBJ2-7; D unresolved. Trimming cost V 3 bases and J 0 bases, with 6 bases left between them. Germline V gene data show CDR1 as SEHNR and CDR2 as FQNEAQ (reference sequence). This CDR3 is 13 amino acids long. CDR3 sequence: CASSFPNSYEQYF. DNA for the CDR3: TGTGCCAGCAGCTTTCCTAACTCCTACGAGCAGTACTTC.

This rearrangement joins TRBV5-1 to TRBJ2-1; 9 bases align to TRBD1. Germline values: CDR1 SGHRS, CDR2 YFSETQ. This CDR3 has 14 amino acids. Germline trimming cut 6 bases from V and 9 bases from J; bases unmatched to any gene: 10. The CDR3 region is CASIARQGGGEQFF. The DNA for the CDR3 is TGCGCCAGCATTGCCCGACAGGGGGGGGGTGAGCAGTTCTTC.